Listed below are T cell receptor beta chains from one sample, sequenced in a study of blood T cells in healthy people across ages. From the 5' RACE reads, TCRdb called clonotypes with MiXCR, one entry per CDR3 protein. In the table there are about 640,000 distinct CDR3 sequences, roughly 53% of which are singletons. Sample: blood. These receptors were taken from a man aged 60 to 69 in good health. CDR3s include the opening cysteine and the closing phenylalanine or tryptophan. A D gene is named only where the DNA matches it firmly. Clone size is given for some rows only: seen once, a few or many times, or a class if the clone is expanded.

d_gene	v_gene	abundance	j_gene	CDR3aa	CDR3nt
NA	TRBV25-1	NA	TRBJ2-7	CASSPPGAGRYEQYF	TGTGCCAGCAGTCCCCCGGGTGCAGGGAGGTACGAGCAGTACTTC
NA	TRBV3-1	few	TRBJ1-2	CASSQGGTANYGYTF	TGTGCCAGCAGCCAAGGTGGGACGGCTAACTATGGCTACACCTTC
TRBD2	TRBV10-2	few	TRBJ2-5	CASSELGLAGPETQYF	TGCGCCAGCAGTGAGCTCGGCCTAGCGGGTCCAGAGACCCAGTACTTC
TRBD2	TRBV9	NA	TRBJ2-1	CASSAPLAGGQHNEQFF	TGTGCCAGCAGCGCACCCCTCGCGGGGGGCCAACACAATGAGCAGTTCTTC
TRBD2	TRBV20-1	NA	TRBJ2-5	CSARGVSGGSQETQYF	TGCAGTGCTAGGGGGGTTAGCGGGGGGTCCCAAGAGACCCAGTACTTC
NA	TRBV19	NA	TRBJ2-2	CASSRQPGAGELFF	TGTGCCAGTAGTCGTCAACCAGGGGCCGGGGAGCTGTTTTTT
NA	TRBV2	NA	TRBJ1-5	CASSEVRGDQPQHF	TGTGCCAGCAGTGAGGTACGCGGGGATCAGCCCCAGCATTTT
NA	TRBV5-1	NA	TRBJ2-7	CASSWFGAATYEQYF	TGCGCCAGCAGCTGGTTTGGAGCGGCTACCTACGAGCAGTACTTC
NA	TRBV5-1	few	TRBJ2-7	CASSWGQEAYEQYF	TGCGCCAGCAGCTGGGGTCAGGAAGCCTACGAGCAGTACTTC
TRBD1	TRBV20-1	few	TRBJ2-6	CSASPGQPISGANVLTF	TGCAGTGCTAGCCCGGGACAGCCGATCTCTGGGGCCAACGTCCTGACTTTC
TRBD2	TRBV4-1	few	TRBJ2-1	CASSQGTSGSYSSYNEQFF	TGCGCCAGCAGCCAAGGGACTAGCGGGTCCTACAGCTCCTACAATGAGCAGTTCTTC
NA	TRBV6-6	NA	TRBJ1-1	CASSPRMGLLRSTEAFF	TGTGCCAGCAGTCCCCGGATGGGACTCCTCAGGAGCACTGAAGCTTTCTTT
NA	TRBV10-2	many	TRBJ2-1	CASSDTRGNEQFF	TGCGCCAGCAGTGATACTAGGGGCAATGAGCAGTTCTTC
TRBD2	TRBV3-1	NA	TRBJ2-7	CASSQDLAGPIEQYF	TGTGCCAGCAGCCAAGACCTAGCGGGGCCTATCGAGCAGTACTTC
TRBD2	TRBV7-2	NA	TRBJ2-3	CASSLGTSGRSTDTQYF	TGTGCCAGCAGCCTAGGGACTAGCGGTAGGAGCACAGATACGCAGTATTTT
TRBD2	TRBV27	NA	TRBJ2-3	CASSRTSGSPDTQYF	TGTGCCAGCAGCCGGACTAGCGGGAGCCCAGATACGCAGTATTTT
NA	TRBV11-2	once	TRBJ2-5	CASNGAGETQYF	TGTGCCAGCAACGGGGCGGGTGAGACCCAGTACTTC
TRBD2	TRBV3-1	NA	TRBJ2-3	CASSQVGSGWDTQYF	TGTGCCAGCAGCCAAGTCGGTAGCGGGTGGGATACGCAGTATTTT
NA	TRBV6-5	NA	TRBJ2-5	CASSYRGIDGGTQYF	TGTGCCAGCAGTTACCGGGGGATAGACGGCGGGACCCAGTACTTC
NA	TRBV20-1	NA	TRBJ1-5	CSASDRNQPQHF	TGCAGTGCTAGCGACAGAAATCAGCCCCAGCATTTT
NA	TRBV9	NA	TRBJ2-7	CASGVGPGEDYEQYF	TGTGCCAGCGGCGTAGGCCCGGGGGAGGACTACGAGCAGTACTTC
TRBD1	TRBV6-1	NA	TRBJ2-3	CASSELGQGTSTDTQYF	TGTGCCAGCAGTGAATTGGGACAGGGGACGAGCACAGATACGCAGTATTTT
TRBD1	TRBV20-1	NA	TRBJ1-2	CSAPRDRGLGGYTF	TGCAGTGCTCCCCGGGACAGGGGGCTGGGCGGCTACACCTTC
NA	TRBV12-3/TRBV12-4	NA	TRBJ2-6	CASTPEGSGANVLTF	TGTGCCAGCACCCCTGAGGGATCTGGGGCCAACGTCCTGACTTTC
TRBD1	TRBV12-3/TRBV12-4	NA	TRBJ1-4	CASSLQQGREEEKLFF	TGTGCCAGCAGCCTCCAACAGGGGCGAGAGGAGGAAAAACTGTTTTTT
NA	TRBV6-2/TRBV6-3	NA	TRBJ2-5	CASSYQPGDQETQYF	TGTGCCAGCAGTTACCAACCAGGAGACCAAGAGACCCAGTACTTC
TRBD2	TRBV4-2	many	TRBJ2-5	CASSQSGGETQYF	TGTGCCAGCAGCCAAAGCGGGGGAGAGACCCAGTACTTC
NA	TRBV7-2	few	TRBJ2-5	CASSFAGPQGTQYF	TGTGCCAGCAGCTTCGCCGGGCCTCAGGGGACCCAGTACTTC
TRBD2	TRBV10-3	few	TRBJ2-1	CAISGTSVIEQFF	TGTGCCATCAGTGGGACTAGCGTAATTGAGCAGTTCTTC
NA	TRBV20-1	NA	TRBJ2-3	CSARDARSSTDTQYF	TGCAGTGCTAGAGATGCGAGGTCTAGCACAGATACGCAGTATTTT
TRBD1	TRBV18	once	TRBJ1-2	CATSGTGGWNGYTF	TGTGCCACCTCTGGGACAGGGGGCTGGAATGGCTACACCTTC
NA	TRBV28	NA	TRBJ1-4	CASSLPGLATNEKLFF	TGTGCCAGCAGTTTGCCGGGTTTGGCAACTAATGAAAAACTGTTTTTT
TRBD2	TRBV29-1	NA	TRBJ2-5	CSVGREGTQYF	TGCAGCGTTGGCAGGGAGGGGACCCAGTACTTC
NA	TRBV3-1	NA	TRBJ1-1	CASSQERGPNEAFF	TGTGCCAGCAGCCAAGAGAGGGGCCCCAATGAAGCTTTCTTT
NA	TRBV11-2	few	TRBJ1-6	CASSLQISPLHF	TGTGCCAGCAGCTTACAAATCTCACCCCTCCACTTT
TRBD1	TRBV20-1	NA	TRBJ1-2	CSAITGTGYGYTF	TGCAGTGCTATTACCGGGACAGGCTATGGCTACACCTTC
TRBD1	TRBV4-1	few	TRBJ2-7	CASSQRTGTYEQYF	TGCGCCAGCAGCCAACGGACAGGGACGTACGAGCAGTACTTC
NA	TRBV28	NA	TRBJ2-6	CASRFQGAGANVLTF	TGTGCCAGCAGATTTCAGGGTGCTGGGGCCAACGTCCTGACTTTC
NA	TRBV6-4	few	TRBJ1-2	CASSERGSGLGYTF	TGTGCCAGCAGTGAACGCGGTTCCGGGCTTGGCTACACCTTC
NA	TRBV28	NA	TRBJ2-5	CASSQTVGAETQYF	TGTGCCAGCAGTCAAACTGTCGGGGCTGAGACCCAGTACTTC
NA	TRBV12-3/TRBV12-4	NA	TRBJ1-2	CASTLTPGRGRDGYTF	TGTGCCAGCACCCTAACCCCGGGCAGGGGACGTGATGGCTACACCTTC
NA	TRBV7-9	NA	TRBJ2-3	CASSSTPGLPATQYF	TGTGCCAGCAGCTCAACGCCGGGACTCCCCGCTACGCAGTATTTT
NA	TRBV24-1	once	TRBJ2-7	CATSDRREASYEQYF	TGTGCCACCAGTGATCGTAGAGAAGCTTCCTACGAGCAGTACTTC
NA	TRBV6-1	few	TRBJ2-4	CASRTRDTLNIQYF	TGTGCCAGCAGAACCCGGGACACCCTAAACATTCAGTACTTC
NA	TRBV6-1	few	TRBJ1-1	CASRPYYEAFF	TGTGCCAGCAGGCCCTATTACGAAGCTTTCTTT
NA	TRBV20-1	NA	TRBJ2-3	CSGTAAGTDTQYF	TGCAGTGGGACCGCGGCGGGTACAGATACGCAGTATTTT